What follows are 18 T cell receptor beta chains derived from one specimen sequenced in a study of shared clonotypes between healthy human individuals. The assay was immunoSEQ multiplex PCR, and TCRdb's table has in-frame clones only and misses some. The sample holds around 320,000 clones; around 87% are singletons and the top ten take roughly 17%. Material for sequencing was memory CD8+ T cells sorted from blood. Subset described: CD45RO+ cells pooled with CCR7-negative TemRA cells. All receptors derive from a man younger than 30 in good health.

This chain uses TRBV5-4 with TRBJ1-6; 11 nucleotides match TRBD1. With V trimmed by 3 bases and J by 7 bases, 6 bases remained unmatched. Germline CDR1 SGHNT, CDR2 YYREEE (reference sequence). The CDR3 is 16 amino acids. The CDR3 region is CASSSGQGGRNSPLHF. CDR3 coding DNA: TGTGCCAGCAGCTCGGGACAGGGGGGGAGGAATTCACCCCTCCACTTT. The full variable domain, rest sourced from reference TRBV5-4 and TRBJ1-6, is ETGVTQSPTHLIKTRGQQVTLRCSSQSGHNTVSWYQQALGQGPQFIFQYYREEENGRGNFPPRFSGLQFPNYSSELNVNALELDDSALYLCASSSGQGGRNSPLHFGNGTRLTVT.

The chain has TRBV6-5 and TRBJ1-1, with 10 bases matching TRBD1. Germline CDR1 reads MNHEY; CDR2 reads SVGAGI. Trimming cost V 9 bases and J 7 bases; bases outside gene matches: 5. CDR3 length: 12 residues. The CDR3 coding sequence is TGTGCCAGTAAAGGGACAGGGGTTGAAGCTTTCTTT. It encodes CASKGTGVEAFF.

The CDR3 coding sequence is TGTGCCAGCAGTCCTTTGGGCTACCAAGAGACCCAGTACTTC. The encoded protein is CASSPLGYQETQYF. The chain is built from TRBV27 and TRBJ2-5; D gene ambiguous. Germline lookup yields CDR1 MNHEY and CDR2 SMNVEV (reference sequence). This CDR3 contains 14 residues. Trimming pared 5 bases from V and 0 bases from J, leaving 10 bases between.

The chain couples TRBV7-9 to TRBJ2-3, with 10 bases lining up with TRBD1. The CDR3 extends over 15 amino acids. CDR1 is SEHNR and CDR2 is FQNEAQ in the germline V gene (reference sequence). Trimming cost V 5 bases and J 4 bases; bases outside gene matches: 6. The CDR3 loop reads CASSVGQGESDTQYF. In DNA, the CDR3 is TGTGCCAGCAGCGTAGGACAGGGGGAGTCAGATACGCAGTATTTT.

The genes are TRBV25-1 and TRBJ1-1; D not certain. The V gene lost 10 bases and the J gene lost 0 bases, with 6 bases spanning the gap. In germline, CDR1 is MGHDK, CDR2 SYGVNS. The CDR3 length is 11 residues. CDR3 residues: CATRMNTEAFF. CDR3 nucleotide sequence: TGTGCCACCCGAATGAACACTGAAGCTTTCTTT.

V is TRBV9 and J is TRBJ2-2, with D hard to call. The CDR3 runs to 15 residues. Looked up from germline, CDR1 is SGDLS and CDR2 is YYNGEE. Deletions cut 4 bases from V and 3 bases from J, with 13 bases between. CDR3 DNA sequence: TGTGCCAGCAGCCCGGAGTCTGTCGACACCGGGGAGCTGTTTTTT. It is translated as CASSPESVDTGELFF. Based on the CDR3 plus reference TRBV9 and TRBJ2-2, the full variable domain is DSGVTQTPKHLITATGQRVTLRCSPRSGDLSVYWYQQSLDQGLQFLIQYYNGEERAKGNILERFSAQQFPDLHSELNLSSLELGDSALYFCASSPESVDTGELFFGEGSRLTVL.

The rearrangement uses TRBV7-9 and TRBJ2-7; 9 bases are a match to TRBD1. Germline CDR1 reads SEHNR; CDR2 reads FQNEAQ (reference sequence). V was clipped by 5 bases and J by 3 bases; unmatched bases: 11. The CDR3 is 16 amino acids. This chain's CDR3 is CASSLPRGDRDYEQYF. In nucleotides, the CDR3 is TGTGCCAGCAGCCTCCCAAGAGGGGACAGGGACTACGAGCAGTACTTC.

The V and J genes are TRBV28 and TRBJ2-3, with D possibly matching TRBD2 (7 bases). The V gene's germline CDR1 is MDHEN and CDR2 SYDVKM. The CDR3 spans 15 residues. Between the trimmed V and J ends, which lost 6 bases and 6 bases, there was a span of 19 bases. The CDR3 protein is CASRGGGNHGDTQYF. In DNA form, the CDR3 reads TGTGCCAGCAGAGGGGGGGGTAACCACGGGGATACGCAGTATTTT. Filled out from reference TRBV28 and TRBJ2-3, the complete variable domain reads DVKVTQSSRYLVKRTGEKVFLECVQDMDHENMFWYRQDPGLGLRLIYFSYDVKMKEKGDIPEGYSVSREKKERFSLILESASTNQTSMYLCASRGGGNHGDTQYFGPGTRLTVL.

The chain links TRBV28 to TRBJ1-4, with 7 bases fitting TRBD1. Germline CDR1 and CDR2: MDHEN and SYDVKM. Trimming at V came to 3 bases and at J to 7 bases, leaving 11 bases not matched to a gene. The CDR3 has 16 amino acids. CDR3 nucleotides: TGTGCCAGCAGTTTCAGTTACAGGGGCGAGGGTGAAAAACTGTTTTTT. This encodes CASSFSYRGEGEKLFF.

This chain joins TRBV11-2 and TRBJ1-6; no reliable D call. The CDR3 spans 16 residues. CDR1 and CDR2 from the germline V gene are SGHAT and FQNNGV. Trimming shortened V by 0 bases and J by 9 bases, and 15 bases separated the two germline ends. CDR3 nucleotides: TGTGCCAGCAGCTTAGACAGCTTCCCCATCGCTTCACCCCTCCACTTT. Residues: CASSLDSFPIASPLHF.

V is TRBV5-1 and J is TRBJ2-7; 8 bases align to TRBD2. The V and J ends lost 0 bases and 6 bases, in that order; junction bases with no gene match: 11. The CDR3 has 16 amino acids. Germline CDR1 is SGHRS and CDR2 is YFSETQ. The CDR3 loop reads CASSLVGGSGVIEQYF. CDR3 coding DNA: TGCGCCAGCAGCTTGGTCGGGGGTAGCGGGGTAATCGAGCAGTACTTC.

V is TRBV10-2 and J is TRBJ2-1; weak D call: TRBD1 (5 bases). V gave up 3 bases and J gave up 6 bases, with 15 bases separating them. The CDR3 contains 15 residues. Germline V gene data show CDR1 as WSHSY and CDR2 as SAAADI. CDR3 sequence (DNA): TGCGCCAGCAGTGATCCCCCTCAGGGTACCAATGAGCAGTTCTTC. It codes for CASSDPPQGTNEQFF.

This chain connects TRBV13 to TRBJ2-7; D gene unclear. Looked up from germline, CDR1 is PRHDT and CDR2 is FYEKMQ (reference sequence). The CDR3 runs 12 residues. Trimming stripped 2 bases from V and 4 bases from J, with 6 bases between. The CDR3 sequence is CASSLSGYEQYF. CDR3 DNA sequence: TGTGCCAGCAGCTTATCGGGTTACGAGCAGTACTTC.

In regard to this clone: At one end the junction does not follow the germline gene, possibly because of a read error. The chain carries TRBV6-5 and TRBJ1-1; possible D gene TRBD1, 5 bases. The length of the CDR3 is 14 residues. CDR1 is MNHEY, CDR2 SVGAGI, per germline. The CDR3 DNA sequence: TGTGCCATCAGTGAGGCAGGGCATGACACTGAAGCTTTCTTT. As protein: CAISEAGHDTEAFF.

The V call is TRBV6-1, the J call TRBJ1-6; D remains unclear. V lost 3 bases to trimming and J lost 13 bases, with 7 bases between them. CDR3 size: 11 residues. The germline V gene has CDR1 MNHNS and CDR2 SASEGT. The CDR3 loop is CASSEGGPLHF. The DNA of the CDR3 is TGTGCCAGCAGTGAGGGCGGCCCCCTCCACTTT.

The rearrangement joins TRBV30 to TRBJ2-3; D gene ambiguous. The V gene's germline CDR1 is GTSNPN and CDR2 SVGIG (reference sequence). V shed 2 bases and J shed 0 bases, with 18 bases lying between them. This CDR3 contains 17 residues. The CDR3, as DNA: TGTGCCTGGAGTATGCTAACGGGTGTTGCTAGCACAGATACGCAGTATTTT. Translated, it gives CAWSMLTGVASTDTQYF.

V usage is TRBV30 and J usage is TRBJ2-1, with D unclear. CDR1 is GTSNPN, CDR2 SVGIG, per germline (reference sequence). The CDR3 is 12 residues long. Trimming shortened V by 0 bases and J by 10 bases, and 10 bases separated the two germline ends. CDR3 nucleotides: TGTGCCTGGAGTGTAAACGGAGTCGAGCAGTTCTTC. Translating it yields CAWSVNGVEQFF.

This chain joins TRBV28 and TRBJ2-7; 12 nucleotides line up with TRBD2. Losses at the gene ends were 4 bases for V and 3 bases for J; bases not matched to a gene: 4. This CDR3 is built from 15 residues. CDR1 and CDR2 from the germline V gene are MDHEN and SYDVKM. CDR3: CASSSWTSGVYEQYF. The CDR3 DNA reads TGTGCCAGCAGTTCCTGGACTAGCGGGGTCTACGAGCAGTACTTC.